This TCR beta chain was sequenced in a study of CXCR3-negative and CXCR3-positive naive CD8 T cells (dated by TCRdb to between 2019 and 2020). Background for the entire study: In total, roughly 130 million TRB reads were obtained, corresponding to roughly 1.5 +/- 0.3 million reads per library. Diversity and physicochemical repertoire analyses covered around 10 donors pooled from two independent experiments. Naive subsets from roughly 5 donors and memory cells from 3 donors were included in the TRBV-TRBJ cluster analysis.

Sequencing used a NextSeq 550. The Human TCR Profiling Kit (MiLaboratory) was used to prepare UMI-labeled 5' RACE TRB cDNA libraries. The full amount of extracted RNA was used for cDNA synthesis, and the full amount of resulting cDNA was used for PCR amplification. Libraries were prepared in parallel using an identical number of PCR cycles. Regarding the original processing steps: MIGEC and MiXCR extracted about 48,000 +/- 9,800 unique UMI-labeled TRB cDNA molecules per library, requiring at least two reads per UMI. On average, approximately 40,000 +/- 10,000 functional in-frame TRB CDR3 nucleotide clonotypes lacking stop codons were found per library. Diversity metrics, including normalized Shannon-Wiener and Chao1, were computed in VDJtools after downsampling to 5000 UMI-labeled TRB molecules per sample. Clonotype-size-weighted physicochemical properties of the central five CDR3 residues (interaction energy, strength, volume and Kidera factor 4) were computed in VDJtools. Following reprocessing of the reads by TCRdb, the data hold one row per CDR3 protein sequence and no DNA is available. The V and J calls here are based on TCRdb, not the publication. This sample's records show around 88,000 distinct CDR3 sequences. The biggest ten clones account for 0.85% to 1.4% of the sample.

Regarding this clonotype: No antigen is known for it.

CDR1 GTSNPN and CDR2 SVGIG were looked up in the germline V gene (reference sequence). Inclusive of the bounding cysteine and phenylalanine, the CDR3 is 13 residues long. DNA was not recorded. Each CD8+ T cell subset was flow-sorted in triplicate, with fewer than 350,000 cells per subset placed directly into RLT lysis buffer. Naive CD8+ T cells were defined stringently as CD45RO-CCR7+CD27+CD95- to exclude memory contaminants. Peripheral blood mononuclear cells were isolated from buffy coats by standard density gradient centrifugation. Naive CXCR3-negative and CXCR3-positive CD8+ T cells were flow-sorted on a FACSAria III. Total RNA was extracted from sorted cells using an RNeasy Mini Kit. Results the study describes overall, beyond this receptor: Because CXCR3 expression was partially decreased after cryopreservation, freshly isolated PBMCs were used for most assays. Compared with CXCR3-negative naive cells, CXCR3-positive naive cells had TRB CDR3s with higher hydrophobicity (lower Kidera factor 4), lower energy, and higher strength and volume indices. Within the same donor, TRBV-TRBJ usage looked similar between naive CXCR3-negative and CXCR3-positive cells, but memory cells had distinct patterns. Both naive subsets had comparably high repertoire diversity, while memory CD8+ T cells had much lower repertoire diversity. Because surface CD5, which is linked to self-reactivity in mice, was comparable between the naive subsets, TCR interaction strength was also inferred from the physicochemical properties of TRB CDR3s.

Sequences were obtained from naive CXCR3+ CD8+ T cells from blood. The cell subset or site tag for this specimen amounts to: CD45RO-CCR7+CD27+CD95- naive CD8+ T cells expressing CXCR3 (TNR3+). This chain is built from TRBV30 and TRBJ1-3. The clonotype comes from a human donor in good health. Some clones in this sample may be carry-over from other donors' samples. For the CDR3, the sequence is CAWSWISGNTIYF.